This T cell receptor (beta chain) was observed in a study of cytomegalovirus exposure and HLA in healthy donors. To note about this clone: Its antigen is not identified.

CDR1 is SGHAT and CDR2 is FQNNGV in the germline V gene. The CDR3 sequence is 14 residues long. V was clipped by 1 base and J by 2 bases, with 9 bases between them. Study-wide findings and caveats: A later analysis reportedly found that, within productive TCRs, an Asian-associated ancestry cluster had fewer N-insertions than the mean observed across the approximately 600 donors. It was taken for granted in presence/absence analyses that sequencing depth across donors was roughly uniform. CMV serostatus was the sole immune exposure data available.

The study ran its PCR with 60 Vbeta and 13 Jbeta primers. Generated by immunoSEQ multiplex PCR, the TCRdb table keeps only in-frame clones and is missing some. This repertoire includes tens of thousands of clones. The source is a woman aged 60-75 years in good health and CMV-seronegative. The sequenced sample consisted of PBMCs. This sequence joins TRBV11-2 and TRBJ2-7; a possible D gene is TRBD2 (5 bases). The CDR3 DNA reads as TGTGCCAGCAGCTTAGGTGTCGGGGCCTACGAGCAGTACTTC. Encoded protein: CASSLGVGAYEQYF. Full variable domain (remainder filled in from reference TRBV11-2 and TRBJ2-7): EAGVAQSPRYKIIEKRQSVAFWCNPISGHATLYWYQQILGQGPKLLIQFQNNGVVDDSQLPKDRFSAERLKGVDSTLKIQPAKLEDSAVYLCASSLGVGAYEQYFGPGTRLTVT.